The clone carrying this T cell receptor beta chain was observed a few times. Diagnoses were established using clinical symptoms, serum thyroxine and TRAb, thyroid ultrasound and orbital computed tomography. This specimen comes from a study of T cells in Graves' hyperthyroidism and ophthalmopathy. Study-wide context: Peripheral blood was secured at the point of initial diagnosis, before any treatment.

The germline V and J ends were trimmed by 10 bases and 2 bases, with 27 bases remaining between them. Germline CDR1 and CDR2: LGHDT and YNNKEL (reference sequence). This CDR3 is 17 amino acids long. TCR beta CDR3 sequences were amplified from RNA transcripts. HTBI primers drove first-round RT-PCR of the TCR CDR3. TCRdb passed the multiplex PCR reads through MiXCR, listing each CDR3 protein once. The table records a few hundred thousand distinct CDR3 sequences, around 16% of them present only once. Sequenced: blood. V and J are TRBV3-1 and TRBJ2-7; D possibly corresponds to TRBD2 (5 bases). The sequence was obtained from a woman aged 25 to 39 with Graves' hyperthyroidism. The CDR3 sequence is CAIKAGIQKERPYEQYF. CDR3 bases: TGTGCCATCAAAGCCGGGATACAGAAGGAGAGGCCCTACGAGCAGTACTTC.